The present entry profiles one TCR beta chain with its context. Its specificity is unknown. One end of the junction is discordant with germline, which a read error may explain. The data belong to a study of blood T cells in healthy people across ages. A sample-barcoded 5' primer and a J-beta primer mix were used in a second PCR of roughly 7 to 11 cycles. Each of the cDNA molecules was tagged by a template-switch adaptor with 12 random nucleotides. A single record per CDR3 protein comes from TCRdb applying MiXCR to the 5' RACE reads. This sample has around 1.5 million distinct CDR3 sequences, with approximately 40% found just once. Findings and caveats of the study: Unsorted PBMC material precluded a definitive naive versus antigen-experienced comparison.

Germline V gene lookup returns CDR1 LGHDT and CDR2 YNNKEL (reference sequence). The CDR3 sequence is 13 residues long. The rearrangement uses TRBV3-1 and TRBJ2-7; either TRBD1 or TRBD2 may fit D (5 bases each). This TCR derives from a woman under 30 in good health. The specimen sequenced was blood. The chain's CDR3 is CVSSQATGGEQYF. The CDR3 coding sequence is TGTGTCAGCAGCCAGGCCACTGGGGGCGAGCAGTACTTC.